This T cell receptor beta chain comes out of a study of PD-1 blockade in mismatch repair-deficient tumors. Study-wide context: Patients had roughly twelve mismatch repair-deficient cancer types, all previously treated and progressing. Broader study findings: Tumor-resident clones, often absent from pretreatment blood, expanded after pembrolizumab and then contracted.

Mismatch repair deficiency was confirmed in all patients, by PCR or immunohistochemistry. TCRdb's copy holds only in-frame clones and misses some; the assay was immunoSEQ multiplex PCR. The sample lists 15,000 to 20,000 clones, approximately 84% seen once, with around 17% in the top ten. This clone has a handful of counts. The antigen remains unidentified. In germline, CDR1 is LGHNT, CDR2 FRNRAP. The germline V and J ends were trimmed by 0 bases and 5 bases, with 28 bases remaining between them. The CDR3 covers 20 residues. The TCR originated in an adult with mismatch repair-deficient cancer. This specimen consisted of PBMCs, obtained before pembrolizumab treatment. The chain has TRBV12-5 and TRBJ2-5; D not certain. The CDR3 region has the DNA TGTGCTAGTGGTTTGGTATATGGCGAGTTGCCGACGCTTCTCGGGGAGACCCAGTACTTC. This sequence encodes CASGLVYGELPTLLGETQYF.